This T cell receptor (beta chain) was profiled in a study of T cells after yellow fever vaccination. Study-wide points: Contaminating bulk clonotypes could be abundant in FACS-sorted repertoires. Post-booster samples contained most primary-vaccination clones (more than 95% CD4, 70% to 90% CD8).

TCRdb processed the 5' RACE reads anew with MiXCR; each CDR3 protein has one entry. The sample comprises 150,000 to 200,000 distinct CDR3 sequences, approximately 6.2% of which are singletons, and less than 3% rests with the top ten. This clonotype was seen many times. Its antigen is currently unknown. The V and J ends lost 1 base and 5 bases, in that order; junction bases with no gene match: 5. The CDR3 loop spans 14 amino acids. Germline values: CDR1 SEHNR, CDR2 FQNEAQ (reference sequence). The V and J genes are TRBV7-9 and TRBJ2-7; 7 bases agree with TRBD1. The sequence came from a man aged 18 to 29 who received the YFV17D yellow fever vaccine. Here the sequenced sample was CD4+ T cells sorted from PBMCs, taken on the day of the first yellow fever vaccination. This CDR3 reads CASSLEGQTNEQYF. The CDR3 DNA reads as TGTGCCAGCAGCTTAGAGGGACAGACGAACGAGCAGTACTTC.